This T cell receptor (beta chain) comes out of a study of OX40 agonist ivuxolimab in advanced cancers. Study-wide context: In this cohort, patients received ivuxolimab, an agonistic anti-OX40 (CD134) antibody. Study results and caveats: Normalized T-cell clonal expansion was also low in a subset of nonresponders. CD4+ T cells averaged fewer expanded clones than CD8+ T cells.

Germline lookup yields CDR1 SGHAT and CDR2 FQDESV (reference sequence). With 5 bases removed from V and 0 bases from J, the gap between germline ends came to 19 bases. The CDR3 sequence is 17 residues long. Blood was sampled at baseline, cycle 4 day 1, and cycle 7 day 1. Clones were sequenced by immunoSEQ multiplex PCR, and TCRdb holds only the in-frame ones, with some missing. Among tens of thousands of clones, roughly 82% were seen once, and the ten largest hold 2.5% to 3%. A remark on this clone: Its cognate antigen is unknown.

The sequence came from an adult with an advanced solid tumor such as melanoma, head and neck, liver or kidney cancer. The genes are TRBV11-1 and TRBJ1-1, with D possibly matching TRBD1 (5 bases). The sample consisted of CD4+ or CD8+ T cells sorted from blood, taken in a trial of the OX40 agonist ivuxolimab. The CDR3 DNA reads TGTGCCAGCAGCCACCGGGGGGGAAGGGTCATGAACACTGAAGCTTTCTTT. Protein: CASSHRGGRVMNTEAFF.